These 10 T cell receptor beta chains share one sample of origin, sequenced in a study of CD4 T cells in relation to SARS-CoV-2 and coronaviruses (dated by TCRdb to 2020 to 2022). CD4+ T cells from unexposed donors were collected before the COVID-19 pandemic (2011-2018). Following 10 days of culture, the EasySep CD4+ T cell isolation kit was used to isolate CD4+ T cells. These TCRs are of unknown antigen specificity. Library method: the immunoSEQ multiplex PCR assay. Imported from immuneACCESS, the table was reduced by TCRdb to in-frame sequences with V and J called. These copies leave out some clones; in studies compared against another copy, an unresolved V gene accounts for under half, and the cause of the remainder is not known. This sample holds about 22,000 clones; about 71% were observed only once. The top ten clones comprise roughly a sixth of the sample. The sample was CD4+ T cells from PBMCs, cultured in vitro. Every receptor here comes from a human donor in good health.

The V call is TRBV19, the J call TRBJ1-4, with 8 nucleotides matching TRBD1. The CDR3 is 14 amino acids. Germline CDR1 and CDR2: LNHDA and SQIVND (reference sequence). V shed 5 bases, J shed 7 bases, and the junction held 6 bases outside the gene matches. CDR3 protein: CASSSDRGGEKLFF. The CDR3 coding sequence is TGTGCCAGTAGTTCTGACAGGGGTGGTGAAAAACTGTTTTTT.

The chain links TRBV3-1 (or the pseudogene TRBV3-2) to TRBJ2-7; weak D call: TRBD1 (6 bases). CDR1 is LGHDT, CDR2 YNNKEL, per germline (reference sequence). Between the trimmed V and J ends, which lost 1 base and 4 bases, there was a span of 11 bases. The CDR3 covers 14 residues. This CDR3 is CASSQGQGGYEQYF. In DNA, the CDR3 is TGTGCCAGCAGCCAAGGGCAAGGGGGATACGAGCAGTACTTC.

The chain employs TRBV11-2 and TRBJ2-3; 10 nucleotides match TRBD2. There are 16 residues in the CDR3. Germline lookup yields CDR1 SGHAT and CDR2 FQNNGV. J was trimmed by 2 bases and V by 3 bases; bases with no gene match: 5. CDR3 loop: CASSFLSGGPTDTQYF. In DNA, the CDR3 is TGTGCCAGCAGCTTCCTTAGCGGGGGGCCCACAGATACGCAGTATTTT.

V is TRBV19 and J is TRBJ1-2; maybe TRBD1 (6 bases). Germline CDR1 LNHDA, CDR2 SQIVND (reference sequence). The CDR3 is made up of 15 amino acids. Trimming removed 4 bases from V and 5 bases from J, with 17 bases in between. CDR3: CASSTVAGAGYGYTF. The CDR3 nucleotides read TGTGCCAGTAGTACCGTCGCAGGGGCTGGTTATGGCTACACCTTC.

In DNA, the CDR3 is TGTGCCAGCAGCTTGGTAGGGGCGGCCTATGGCTACACCTTC. It codes for CASSLVGAAYGYTF. V usage is TRBV5-4 and J usage is TRBJ1-2, with D possibly being TRBD1 (5 bases). Trimming pared 0 bases from V and 4 bases from J, leaving 10 bases between. The CDR3 loop spans 14 amino acids. In germline, CDR1 is SGHNT, CDR2 YYREEE (reference sequence).

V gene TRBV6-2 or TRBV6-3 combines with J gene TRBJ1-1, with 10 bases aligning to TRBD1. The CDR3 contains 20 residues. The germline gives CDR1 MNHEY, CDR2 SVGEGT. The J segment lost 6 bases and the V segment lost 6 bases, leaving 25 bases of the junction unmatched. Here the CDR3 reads CASRYRDRGLRFLVLSEAFF. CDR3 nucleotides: TGTGCCAGCAGGTACCGGGACAGGGGACTCCGTTTCTTGGTATTGTCTGAAGCTTTCTTT.

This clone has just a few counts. CDR3 in DNA: TGCGCCAGCAGCCCGGATTACTCTGGAAACACCATATATTTT. The encoded protein is CASSPDYSGNTIYF. The V gene is TRBV5-1, the J gene TRBJ1-3; D call uncertain. Germline V gives CDR1 SGHRS, CDR2 YFSETQ. The CDR3 runs 14 residues. Between the trimmed V and J ends, which lost 4 bases and 0 bases, there was a span of 8 bases.

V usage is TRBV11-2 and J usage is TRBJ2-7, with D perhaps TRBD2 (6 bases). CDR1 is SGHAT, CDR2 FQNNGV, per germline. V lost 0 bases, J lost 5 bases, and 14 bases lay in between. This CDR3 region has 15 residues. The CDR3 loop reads CASSLDRGGTNEQYF. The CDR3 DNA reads TGTGCCAGCAGCTTAGATCGTGGGGGGACGAACGAGCAGTACTTC.

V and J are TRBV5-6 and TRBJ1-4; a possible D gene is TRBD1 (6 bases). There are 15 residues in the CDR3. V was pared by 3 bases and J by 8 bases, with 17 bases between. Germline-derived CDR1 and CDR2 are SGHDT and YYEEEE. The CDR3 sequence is CASSYLGGPGEKLFF. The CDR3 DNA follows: TGTGCCAGCAGCTACCTCGGGGGGCCTGGAGAAAAACTGTTTTTT. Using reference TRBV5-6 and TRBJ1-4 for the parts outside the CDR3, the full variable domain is DAGVTQSPTHLIKTRGQQVTLRCSPKSGHDTVSWYQQALGQGPQFIFQYYEEEERQRGNFPDRFSGHQFPNYSSELNVNALLLGDSALYLCASSYLGGPGEKLFFGSGTQLSVL.

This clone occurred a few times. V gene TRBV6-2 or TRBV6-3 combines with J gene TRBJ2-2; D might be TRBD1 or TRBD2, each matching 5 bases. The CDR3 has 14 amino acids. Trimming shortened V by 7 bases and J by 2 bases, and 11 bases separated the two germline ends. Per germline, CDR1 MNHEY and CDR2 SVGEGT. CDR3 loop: CASTPGTNTGELFF. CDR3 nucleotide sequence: TGTGCCAGCACCCCCGGGACCAACACCGGGGAGCTGTTTTTT.